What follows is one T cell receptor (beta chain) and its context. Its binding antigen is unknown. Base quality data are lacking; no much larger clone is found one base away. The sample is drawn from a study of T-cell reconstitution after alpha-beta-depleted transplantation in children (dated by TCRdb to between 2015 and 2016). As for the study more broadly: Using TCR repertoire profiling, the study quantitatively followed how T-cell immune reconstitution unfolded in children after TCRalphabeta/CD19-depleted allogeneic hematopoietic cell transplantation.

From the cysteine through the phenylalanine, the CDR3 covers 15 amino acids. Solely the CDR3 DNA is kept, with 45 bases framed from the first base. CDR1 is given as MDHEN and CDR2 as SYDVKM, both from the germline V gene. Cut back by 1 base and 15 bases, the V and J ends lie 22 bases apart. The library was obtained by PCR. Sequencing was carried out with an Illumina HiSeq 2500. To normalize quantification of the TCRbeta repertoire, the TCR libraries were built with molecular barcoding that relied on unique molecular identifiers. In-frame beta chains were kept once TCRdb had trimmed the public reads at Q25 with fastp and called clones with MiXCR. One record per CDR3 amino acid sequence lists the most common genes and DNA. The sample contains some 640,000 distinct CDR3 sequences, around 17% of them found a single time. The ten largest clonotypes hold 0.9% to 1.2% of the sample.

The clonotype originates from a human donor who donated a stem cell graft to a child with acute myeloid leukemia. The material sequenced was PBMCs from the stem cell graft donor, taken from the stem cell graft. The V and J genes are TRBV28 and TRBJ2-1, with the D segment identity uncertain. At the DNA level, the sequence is TGTGCCAGCAGTTTATACTCCCCCGACCGTCGGCGGAGGTTCTTC. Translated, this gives CASSLYSPDRRRRFF.